The T cell receptor (beta chain) under discussion was sequenced for a study of cytotoxic CD8 clonotypes in ibrutinib-treated CLL. About the study: Average yields of around 260,000 productive templates and around 100,000 productive rearrangements characterized the samples.

For this clone: Antigen unknown.

Study findings and constraints: Elevated clonality accompanied ibrutinib response, with a return toward baseline values at progression.

The length of the CDR3 is 17 residues. The table came from immunoSEQ multiplex PCR; TCRdb's copy has only in-frame clones and leaves some out. The sample lists approximately 40,000 clones, 55% to 75% occurring once. The sample was PBMCs, taken at disease progression, from a patient treated with ibrutinib. The V and J genes are TRBV7-5 and TRBJ1-6. TRBV7-5 is shown as a pseudogene. This receptor was taken from a human donor with chronic lymphocytic leukemia. The DNA of the CDR3 is TGTGCCAGAAGCTTAGAACCCAGCTTGTCCTATAATTCACCCCTCCACTTT. It yields the protein CARSLEPSLSYNSPLHF.